Below, 8 T cell receptor beta chains from the same sample are listed, as sequenced in a study of blood T cell repertoires in COVID-19. Generated by immunoSEQ multiplex PCR, the TCRdb table keeps only in-frame clones and is missing some. The table includes about 270,000 clones, around nine tenths detected once. Sequenced: peripheral blood. The receptors stem from a man in his forties or fifties with active or convalescent COVID-19.

This sequence joins TRBV27 and TRBJ1-6; D is undetermined. CDR1 is MNHEY, CDR2 SMNVEV, per germline (reference sequence). Deletions cut 0 bases from V and 6 bases from J, with 9 bases between. CDR3 length: 15 residues. CDR3 nucleotide sequence: TGTGCCAGCAGTTTATCGGCCGGGTCTAATTCACCCCTCCACTTT. Protein: CASSLSAGSNSPLHF.

V is TRBV5-4 and J is TRBJ2-1; TRBD1 matches 11 bases. The CDR3 is 15 amino acids. The J segment lost 3 bases and the V segment lost 6 bases, leaving 5 bases of the junction unmatched. Germline V CDR1 and CDR2: SGHNT, YYREEE (reference sequence). The CDR3 DNA reads TGTGCCAGCACCAGGGACAGGGGGATCTACAATGAGCAGTTCTTC. Encoded protein: CASTRDRGIYNEQFF.

On this clone: At one of its ends the junction is not consistent with the germline gene, which may arise from a read error. The chain joins TRBV10-3 to TRBJ2-1, with 10 nucleotides matching TRBD1. CDR3 length: 14 residues. Germline CDR1 is ENHRY and CDR2 is SYGVKD. CDR3 amino acids: CALRPGQGSNEQFF. The CDR3 DNA is TGTGCCCTCAGGCCGGGACAGGGGTCCAATGAGCAGTTCTTC.

The CDR3 DNA sequence: TGTGCCAGCAGCCTCGGCGGGCAGCTGAACACTGAAGCTTTCTTT. Protein sequence: CASSLGGQLNTEAFF. This chain links TRBV28 with TRBJ1-1; no reliable D call. V was trimmed by 6 bases and J by 0 bases, leaving 14 bases between them. The CDR3 is made up of 15 amino acids. Germline V gene sequence: CDR1 MDHEN, CDR2 SYDVKM.

The rearrangement uses TRBV4-1 and TRBJ2-3; D not certain. Germline V lookup: CDR1 MGHRA, CDR2 YSYEKL. The CDR3 totals 14 residues. V lost 5 bases and J lost 1, with 10 bases in between. For the CDR3, the DNA is TGCGCCAGCAGCTCCCTCTCCGGCACAGATACGCAGTATTTT. Translation: CASSSLSGTDTQYF.

The gene calls are TRBV5-1 and TRBJ2-7, with 12 bases matching TRBD1. The CDR3 contains 14 residues. The trim removed 5 bases at V and 5 bases at J, leaving 5 bases unmatched. Germline V CDR1 and CDR2: SGHRS, YFSETQ. CDR3 sequence reads: CASRTGTGGNEQYF. The CDR3 DNA follows: TGCGCCAGCAGGACCGGGACAGGGGGCAACGAGCAGTACTTC.

This clone showed up just once. V and J are TRBV11-2 and TRBJ2-5, with 7 bases matching TRBD2. CDR1 is SGHAT and CDR2 is FQNNGV in the germline V gene. The CDR3 is made up of 15 amino acids. With 5 bases clipped from V and 5 bases from J, the junction kept 11 bases outside the gene matches. The CDR3 reads CASSLGRAILETQYF. CDR3 DNA: TGTGCCAGCAGCCTGGGGAGGGCCATCCTGGAGACCCAGTACTTC.

This clone is a singleton in its sample. The chain uses TRBV5-6 and TRBJ2-7; 8 nucleotides agree with TRBD1. Germline trimming cut 5 bases from V and 6 bases from J; bases unmatched to any gene: 1. CDR1 and CDR2 from the germline V gene are SGHDT and YYEEEE. CDR3 length: 11 amino acids. CDR3 nucleotides: TGTGCCAGCAGACAGGGGGTCGAGCAGTACTTC. Protein: CASRQGVEQYF.